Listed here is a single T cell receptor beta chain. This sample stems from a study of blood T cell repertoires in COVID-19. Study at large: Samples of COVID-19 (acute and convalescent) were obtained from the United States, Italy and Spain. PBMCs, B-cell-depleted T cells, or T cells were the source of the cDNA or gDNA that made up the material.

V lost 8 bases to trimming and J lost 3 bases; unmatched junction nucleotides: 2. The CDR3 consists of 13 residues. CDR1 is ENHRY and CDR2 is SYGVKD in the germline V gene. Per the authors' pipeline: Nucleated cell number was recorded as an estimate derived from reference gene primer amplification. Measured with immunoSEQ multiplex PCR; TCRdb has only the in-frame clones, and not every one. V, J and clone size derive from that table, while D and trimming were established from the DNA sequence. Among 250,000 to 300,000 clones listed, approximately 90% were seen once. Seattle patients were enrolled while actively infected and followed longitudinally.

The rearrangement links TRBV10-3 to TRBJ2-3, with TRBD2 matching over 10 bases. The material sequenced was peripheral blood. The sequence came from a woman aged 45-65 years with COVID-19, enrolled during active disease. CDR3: CAIRTSGTDTQYF. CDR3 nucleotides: TGTGCCATCCGGACTAGCGGAACAGATACGCAGTATTTT.